Listed below are T cell receptor beta chains from one sample, sequenced in a study of blood T cell repertoires in COVID-19. Produced via immunoSEQ multiplex PCR; TCRdb's table is partial and in-frame only. In the table there are tens of thousands of clones, approximately 86% of which are singletons. Sequencing was performed on peripheral blood. All receptors derive from a man older than 75 with active COVID-19. The CDR3 runs from the conserved cysteine through the conserved F or W. D genes are given only for firm matches. Expanded clones are given a class, and other clones once, few, many or no size at all.

TRBV11-2	TRBJ2-5	-	once	TGTGCCAGCAGCCCTAACCGTCTAGTTCTGGAGACCCAGTACTTC	CASSPNRLVLETQYF
TRBV5-1	TRBJ2-2	TRBD2	-	TGCGCCAGCAGCCCCCAGCCCCTAGCGGGCTCGAACACCGGGGAGCTGTTTTTT	CASSPQPLAGSNTGELFF
TRBV6-6	TRBJ2-7	TRBD1	few	TGTGCCAGCAGTGGCCGGGACAGGGGAGCCTCCTACGAGCAGTACTTC	CASSGRDRGASYEQYF
TRBV28	TRBJ1-4	-	-	TGTGCCAGCAGCCACACAACTAATGAAAAACTGTTTTTT	CASSHTTNEKLFF
TRBV28	TRBJ2-3	-	-	TGTGCCAGCAGGCGACAGGGAGGAGATACGCAGTATTTT	CASRRQGGDTQYF
TRBV14	TRBJ2-1	-	-	TGTGCCAGCAGCCTTCGACTACACAATGAGCAGTTCTTC	CASSLRLHNEQFF
TRBV18	TRBJ1-5	TRBD1	-	TGTGCCAGCTCAAATTTCCTTGGCGGGACAGGGGAAAGACAGCCCCAGCATTTT	CASSNFLGGTGERQPQHF
TRBV6-6	TRBJ1-1	-	-	TGTGCCAGCAGAAGACAGGAGATGAACACTGAAGCTTTCTTT	CASRRQEMNTEAFF
TRBV19	TRBJ2-1	TRBD2	-	TGTGCCAGTAGTAGGGAGGGACTAGAGCAGTTCTTC	CASSREGLEQFF
TRBV19	TRBJ2-4	-	-	TGTGCCAGTCTCTCTCTAGCCAAAAACATTCAGTACTTC	CASLSLAKNIQYF
TRBV6-6	TRBJ2-2	-	-	TGTGCCAGCAGTTACTCGGCGGGATCGGGCACCGGGGAGCTGTTTTTT	CASSYSAGSGTGELFF
TRBV28	TRBJ1-1	TRBD1	-	TGTGCCAGCAGGCCCACAGGGGCTAGGTCTTCTGAAGCTTTCTTT	CASRPTGARSSEAFF
TRBV28	TRBJ2-7	-	-	TGTGCCACCTTATCGGACAGGGTCGTAGGAAAAAGCGGGACCATGCCCTACGAGCAGTACTTC	CATLSDRVVGKSGTMPYEQYF
TRBV5-5	TRBJ1-2	TRBD1	-	TGTGCCAGCAGCTCGGGACAGGGGGCAACTGGCTACACCTTC	CASSSGQGATGYTF
TRBV18	TRBJ1-1	TRBD1	-	TGTGCCAGCTCACCACCGTACAGGGGGCTGAACACTGAAGCTTTCTTT	CASSPPYRGLNTEAFF
TRBV7-9	TRBJ1-2	TRBD1	-	TGTGCCAGCAGCTTAGACAGGGGAAATAAGTATGGCTACACCTTC	CASSLDRGNKYGYTF
TRBV5-5	TRBJ1-2	TRBD1	-	TGTGCCAGCAGCGCATACAGGGGTGCGAATGGCTACACCTTC	CASSAYRGANGYTF
TRBV28	TRBJ1-2	-	-	TGTGCCAGCAGTTCCGTCTCAATCCCGGTCCCGACGGGAGGCTACACCTTC	CASSSVSIPVPTGGYTF
TRBV7-2	TRBJ2-2	TRBD1	-	TGTGCCAGCAGCTCCACCTCGGACAGGGGGCTCACCGGGGAGCTGTTTTTT	CASSSTSDRGLTGELFF
TRBV7-9	TRBJ1-3	TRBD1	-	TGTGCCAGCAGACAAACAGGGGATGGAGGAAACACCATATATTTT	CASRQTGDGGNTIYF
TRBV28	TRBJ1-4	TRBD1	once	TGTGCCAGCAGTTTAAGTGGACAGGGGGCGCGAGAAAAACTGTTTTTT	CASSLSGQGAREKLFF
TRBV10-3	TRBJ1-6	-	-	TGTGCCATCAGACCGAGCGAGGCAGCTTCACCCCTCCACTTT	CAIRPSEAASPLHF
TRBV19	TRBJ1-5	-	-	TGTGCCAGTAGTAAGAGGGAAAAGGGATTGGCCCAGCATTTT	CASSKREKGLAQHF
TRBV20-1	TRBJ2-3	TRBD2	-	TGCAGTGCTAGTCCGTTTAGCGGGAGAGAAAGCACAGATACGCAGTATTTT	CSASPFSGRESTDTQYF
TRBV28	TRBJ2-1	-	-	TGTGCCAGCAGTTTTGCCGCGAACAATGAGCAGTTCTTC	CASSFAANNEQFF
TRBV28	TRBJ2-1	TRBD1	few	TGTGCCAGCAGGGCGAACACAGGGGGAAGCTCCTACAATGAGCAGTTCTTC	CASRANTGGSSYNEQFF
TRBV7-9	TRBJ2-5	TRBD2	-	TGTGCCAGCAGCCTAACAACGCAAACTAGCGGGAGGAAAGAGACCCAGTACTTC	CASSLTTQTSGRKETQYF
TRBV28	TRBJ2-3	TRBD1	-	TGTGCCAGCAGTTTCTTGACAGGGGGCGGCACAGATACGCAGTATTTT	CASSFLTGGGTDTQYF
TRBV7-3	TRBJ2-4	TRBD2	-	TGTGCCAGCAGCCCCACGGCGGGAGGGCCGGCCAAAAACATTCAGTACTTC	CASSPTAGGPAKNIQYF
TRBV2	TRBJ1-4	-	-	TGTGCCAGCAGTGGCGTTGGAGGGTTGGGTGAAAAACTGTTTTTT	CASSGVGGLGEKLFF
TRBV5-1	TRBJ2-2	TRBD2	-	TGCGCCAGCAGCTCTTCAGGACTAGCGGAAAACACCGGGGAGCTGTTTTTT	CASSSSGLAENTGELFF
TRBV7-7	TRBJ2-5	TRBD2	-	TGTGCCAGCAGCTTAGGCACTAGCGGGAGGGGGGAGACCCAGTACTTC	CASSLGTSGRGETQYF
TRBV30	TRBJ1-5	-	-	TGTGCCTGGAGTGTACGGTCAGGGCTTCAGCCCCAGCATTTT	CAWSVRSGLQPQHF
TRBV6-5	TRBJ2-6	TRBD1	once	TGTGCCAGCAGTACAGGGGGCTCTGGGGCCAACGTCCTGACTTTC	CASSTGGSGANVLTF
TRBV5-6	TRBJ1-5	-	-	TGTGCCAGCAGCTCCCCCCTGACCCGCGGGAATCAGCCCCAGCATTTT	CASSSPLTRGNQPQHF
TRBV6-1	TRBJ2-7	TRBD1	-	TGTGCCAGCAGTGAAGGGCAGGGGGCAAGGTACGAGCAGTACTTC	CASSEGQGARYEQYF
TRBV3-1/TRBV3-2	TRBJ2-7	TRBD2	-	TGTGCCAGCAGCCGCCACAAAAAAGGAGCGGGAGGGAGGGGTTACGAGCAGTACTTC	CASSRHKKGAGGRGYEQYF
TRBV5-1	TRBJ2-3	-	once	TGCGCCAGCAGCCCGGACAGCAGCACAGATACGCAGTATTTT	CASSPDSSTDTQYF
TRBV6-6	TRBJ2-7	TRBD1	few	TGTGCCAGCCTACCAGGGGGTTTTGGCGAGCAGTACTTC	CASLPGGFGEQYF
TRBV4-3	TRBJ2-7	TRBD2	-	TGCGCCAGCTCGGCCGGACTAGCGGGGATCTACGAGCAGTACTTC	CASSAGLAGIYEQYF
TRBV4-1	TRBJ1-1	-	-	TGCGCCAGCAGCCAAGGGACCTTAGGGGTTAGCACTGAAGCTTTCTTT	CASSQGTLGVSTEAFF
TRBV11-3	TRBJ2-1	TRBD2	once	TGTGCCAGCAGCTTATTTTTCGCGGGAGGTAACGATGAGCAGTTCTTC	CASSLFFAGGNDEQFF
TRBV29-1	TRBJ2-1	TRBD2	-	TGCAGCGTTGGGACTAGCGGGAGGGCCGAGTGGTTCTTC	CSVGTSGRAEWFF
TRBV4-3	TRBJ2-2	-	-	TGCGCCAGCAGCCAAGATAGCGGACCCGGGGAGCTGTTTTTT	CASSQDSGPGELFF
TRBV9	TRBJ2-7	TRBD2	-	TGTGCCAGCAGCGCGAGCGGGAGTGGTTCCTACGAGCAGTACTTC	CASSASGSGSYEQYF
TRBV9	TRBJ2-2	TRBD1	-	TGTGCCAGCAGCGCCGCAGGGGGCTGGGTAACCGGGGAGCTGTTTTTT	CASSAAGGWVTGELFF